Listed here is a single TCR beta chain. This entry comes from a study of blood T cell repertoires in COVID-19. Study-wide background: Sites in the United States, Italy and Spain provided acute and convalescent COVID-19 samples. T cells, B-cell-depleted T cells, or PBMCs provided the cDNA or gDNA that served as material.

Per the original data handling: How many nucleated cells were present was estimated from reference gene primer amplification. Libraries were prepared by immunoSEQ multiplex PCR; TCRdb keeps only in-frame clonotypes and omits some of them. V, J and clone size reflect that table, while D and trimming were determined from the DNA. The data hold approximately 300,000 clones, with approximately 86% observed a single time. The germline gives CDR1 SGHVS, CDR2 FQNEAQ. The junction had 14 bases not matched to a gene; V was cut back by 5 bases and J by 2 bases. This CDR3 comprises 17 residues. Sequencing input: peripheral blood. V is TRBV7-8 and J is TRBJ2-5, with TRBD2 identical over 7 bases. This receptor was identified in a woman aged 45-60 years who had recovered from COVID-19. Here the CDR3 DNA reads TGTGCCAGCAGCCAAACCACTATACTAGCGCTTCAAGAGACCCAGTACTTC. It yields the protein CASSQTTILALQETQYF.